This T cell receptor beta chain was sequenced for a study of siplizumab effects on memory and regulatory T cells. Generated by immunoSEQ multiplex PCR, the TCRdb table keeps only in-frame clones and is missing some. Of approximately 120,000 clones in the sample, about 91% were seen once. Germline lookup yields CDR1 MNHNS and CDR2 SASEGT. The CDR3 contains 18 residues. V was pared by 2 bases and J by 7 bases, with 24 bases between. This chain connects TRBV6-1 to TRBJ2-4; unclear D gene. This clonotype was sampled from a human donor in good health. What was sequenced was Tregs sorted from blood. Written as DNA, the CDR3 is TGTGCCAGCAGTGAACTCCCCGGAGATGCGGCCGCTTTGAACATTCAGTACTTC. Translating it yields CASSELPGDAAALNIQYF.